Shown below are 8 T cell receptor beta chains from a single sample sequenced in a study of T cell responses to AZD1222 COVID-19 vaccine. Profiled with immunoSEQ multiplex PCR; TCRdb holds only in-frame clones, not every one. The sample lists around 88,000 clones, about 90% occurring once. Sample: peripheral blood, taken on day 0 of MenACWY control vaccination. The receptors originated from an adult in good health.

The chain couples TRBV15 to TRBJ2-5; TRBD2 is a possible D gene (7 bases). The V gene's germline CDR1 is LNHNV and CDR2 YYDKDF (reference sequence). CDR3 length: 14 residues. V was cut by 4 bases and J by 3 bases, with 12 bases left in between. The CDR3 DNA reads TGTGCCACCAGCACTAGAGGGGGGGAAGAGACCCAGTACTTC. It is translated as CATSTRGGEETQYF.

In DNA form, the CDR3 reads TGTGCCAGCAGCAACATTCAGGGGAGCTCCTATAATTCACCCCTCCACTTT. Amino acid sequence: CASSNIQGSSYNSPLHF. V usage is TRBV7-6 and J usage is TRBJ1-6, with D tentatively TRBD1 (6 bases). CDR1 and CDR2 (germline): SGHVS, FNYEAQ. The CDR3 spans 17 residues. The V end was cut by 5 bases, the J end by 0 bases, with 14 bases between.

The gene calls are TRBV2 and TRBJ1-5, with D hard to call. Trimming removed 4 bases from V and 6 bases from J, with 16 bases in between. In germline, CDR1 is SNHLY, CDR2 FYNNEI. The CDR3 consists of 15 residues. The DNA of the CDR3 is TGTGCCAGCAGTGTGACACAGTATATCGGTCAGCCCCAGCATTTT. Translated, it gives CASSVTQYIGQPQHF. Supplemented by reference TRBV2 and TRBJ1-5, the full variable domain reads EPEVTQTPSHQVTQMGQEVILRCVPISNHLYFYWYRQILGQKVEFLVSFYNNEISEKSEIFDDQFSVERPDGSNFTLKIRSTKLEDSAMYFCASSVTQYIGQPQHFGDGTRLSIL.

This chain links TRBV9 with TRBJ2-7; 7 positions agree with TRBD1. Germline lookup yields CDR1 SGDLS and CDR2 YYNGEE. This CDR3 contains 15 residues. Unmatched junction bases numbered 11, after V lost 2 bases and J lost 6 bases. The CDR3, as DNA: TGTGCCAGCAGCGTCGGACAGGCCAGCCTAAGCGAGCAGTACTTC. Its translation: CASSVGQASLSEQYF. Looking up the rest from reference TRBV9 and TRBJ2-7 gives the full variable domain: DSGVTQTPKHLITATGQRVTLRCSPRSGDLSVYWYQQSLDQGLQFLIQYYNGEERAKGNILERFSAQQFPDLHSELNLSSLELGDSALYFCASSVGQASLSEQYFGPGTRLTVT.

This chain connects TRBV29-1 to TRBJ2-2, with D uncertain. The CDR3 is 14 residues long. Germline V gives CDR1 SQVTM, CDR2 ANQGSEA. The V end lost 4 bases, the J end lost 2 bases, and 11 bases lay between the germline ends. DNA of the CDR3: TGCAGCGTTGTAGGTAGGGTAAACACCGGGGAGCTGTTTTTT. Translation gives CSVVGRVNTGELFF.

The V gene is TRBV27, the J gene TRBJ2-2; D possibly corresponds to TRBD1 (6 bases). The V gene lost 4 bases and the J gene lost 6 bases, with 21 bases spanning the gap. This CDR3 contains 17 residues. Germline CDR1 is MNHEY and CDR2 is SMNVEV (reference sequence). The CDR3 region has the DNA TGTGCCAGCAGTTCGGTAGTGGGGGCGACACACGCCGGGGAGCTGTTTTTT. Translation gives CASSSVVGATHAGELFF.

J is TRBJ2-7 and V is TRBV5-1, with D possibly being TRBD1 or TRBD2 (5 bases each). Germline CDR1 and CDR2: SGHRS and YFSETQ. This CDR3 has 15 residues. The ends were cut back, 7 bases at V and 7 bases at J, with 24 bases in the middle. The CDR3 bases are TGCGCCAGCCGCCGGCCCGGGACCGGGACGGAGGAGCAGTACTTC. This encodes CASRRPGTGTEEQYF. The whole variable domain, filled in from reference TRBV5-1 and TRBJ2-7, reads KAGVTQTPRYLIKTRGQQVTLSCSPISGHRSVSWYQQTPGQGLQFLFEYFSETQRNKGNFPGRFSGRQFSNSRSEMNVSTLELGDSALYLCASRRPGTGTEEQYFGPGTRLTVT.

V and J are TRBV9 and TRBJ2-2; no reliable D call. The CDR3 totals 16 residues. V gave up 3 bases and J gave up 0 bases, with 12 bases separating them. The germline V gene encodes CDR1 SGDLS and CDR2 YYNGEE. The CDR3 sequence: CASSGEWPSNTGELFF. The CDR3 DNA is TGTGCCAGCAGCGGTGAATGGCCATCGAACACCGGGGAGCTGTTTTTT.